This T cell receptor (beta chain) derives from a study of glioma-infiltrating T cells. Amplification of TCR alpha and beta CDR3 regions from RNA used iRepertoire nested multiplex PCR. For one-step reverse transcription and amplification, about 90-400 ng of tissue mRNA or PBMC total RNA was used. In TCRdb, the multiplex PCR reads were re-called with MiXCR into one record per CDR3 protein. The sample yields around 130,000 distinct CDR3 sequences, around 23% seen once. Study results and caveats: CDR3 overlap between tissue and blood was very small. Tissue-blood divergence was below expectation in non-neoplastic patients, above in gliomas.

V was shortened by 2 bases and J by 3 bases, with 11 bases between the two germline ends. CDR1 and CDR2 (germline): MDHEN, SYDVKM. The CDR3 is 15 amino acids. This clonotype was seen at least ten times. Its antigen remains unidentified. The chain links TRBV28 to TRBJ1-5, with TRBD1 as a possible D gene (5 bases). The clonotype originates from a human donor with low-grade glioma or glioblastoma, undergoing nonglioma brain surgery, or in good health (not recorded which). The sequenced sample was glioma tissue, nonneoplastic brain tissue, or PBMCs (not recorded which). The CDR3: CASSLIRVDNQPQHF. The CDR3 DNA follows: TGTGCCAGCAGTTTAATCAGGGTAGACAATCAGCCCCAGCATTTT.